Presented here are 18 T cell receptor beta chains from one specimen sequenced in a study of blood T cell repertoires in COVID-19. Assay used: immunoSEQ multiplex PCR; TCRdb lists only in-frame clones, some missing. The repertoire holds approximately 58,000 clones, with about three quarters as singletons. The sequencing input was peripheral blood. These receptors all stem from a man aged 65 to 85 with active or convalescent COVID-19.

In its sample, this clone was seen a few times. V gene TRBV7-2 combines with J gene TRBJ2-2; D gene uncertain. The germline V gene encodes CDR1 SGHTA and CDR2 FQGNSA. The CDR3 is 15 residues long. Trimming shortened V by 4 bases and J by 4 bases, and 13 bases separated the two germline ends. Here the CDR3 reads CASSSLVRGTGELFF. DNA of the CDR3: TGTGCCAGCAGCTCATTAGTTAGAGGCACCGGGGAGCTGTTTTTT.

The rearrangement joins TRBV19 to TRBJ1-2; a weak D match, TRBD1 (6 bases). The V gene lost 6 bases and the J gene lost 3 bases, with 20 bases spanning the gap. This CDR3 region has 16 residues. Germline-derived CDR1 and CDR2 are LNHDA and SQIVND (reference sequence). The CDR3: CASRIGGGQPYYGYTF. CDR3 in DNA: TGTGCCAGTAGGATCGGGGGGGGCCAGCCCTACTATGGCTACACCTTC.

The chain links TRBV23-1 to TRBJ2-5; 9 bases are a match to TRBD2. TRBV23-1 is assigned to the ORF class and has an uncertain function. J was trimmed by 3 bases and V by 3 bases; bases with no gene match: 5. There are 15 residues in the CDR3. The CDR3 loop is CASSHIAGAEETQYF. In DNA form, the CDR3 reads TGCGCCAGCAGTCATATAGCGGGGGCTGAAGAGACCCAGTACTTC.

The rearrangement uses TRBV6-5 and TRBJ2-5; D is undetermined. This CDR3 has 13 residues. Trimming left V 0 bases short and J 5 bases short, with 7 bases between. Per germline, CDR1 MNHEY and CDR2 SVGAGI. This chain's CDR3 is CASSYSWRETQYF. CDR3 in DNA: TGTGCCAGCAGTTACTCTTGGCGGGAGACCCAGTACTTC.

The chain has TRBV19 and TRBJ1-5; D is perhaps TRBD1 (6 bases). The germline V and J ends were trimmed by 7 bases and 6 bases, with 13 bases remaining between them. Germline V gene data show CDR1 as LNHDA and CDR2 as SQIVND (reference sequence). The CDR3 loop spans 13 amino acids. DNA of the CDR3: TGTGCCAGTACCTCACAGGGTGGTCAGCCCCAGCATTTT. This translates into CASTSQGGQPQHF.

The rearrangement uses TRBV28 and TRBJ2-3; D is possibly TRBD2 (6 bases). V was shortened by 7 bases and J by 0 bases, with 14 bases between the two germline ends. CDR3 size: 15 residues. Germline loops: CDR1 MDHEN, CDR2 SYDVKM. This CDR3 is CASNLAGTSTDTQYF. The CDR3 DNA reads TGTGCCAGCAATCTTGCAGGGACTAGCACAGATACGCAGTATTTT. The full variable domain, in which reference TRBV28 and TRBJ2-3 provide the parts outside the CDR3, is DVKVTQSSRYLVKRTGEKVFLECVQDMDHENMFWYRQDPGLGLRLIYFSYDVKMKEKGDIPEGYSVSREKKERFSLILESASTNQTSMYLCASNLAGTSTDTQYFGPGTRLTVL.

The CDR3 DNA follows: TGTGCCAGCAGCTTGGGACAGATAAGCTCCTATAATTCACCCCTCCACTTT. Its protein is CASSLGQISSYNSPLHF. The chain uses TRBV5-6 and TRBJ1-6; tentatively, D is TRBD1 (5 bases). CDR1 is SGHDT, CDR2 YYEEEE, per germline. V shed 0 bases and J shed 0 bases, with 10 bases lying between them. The CDR3 loop spans 17 amino acids.

The V and J genes are TRBV10-1 and TRBJ2-3; 9 nucleotides agree with TRBD2. The CDR3 sequence is 16 residues long. The V and J ends lost 4 bases and 0 bases, in that order; junction bases with no gene match: 5. CDR1 WNHNN and CDR2 SYGVQD come from the germline V gene (reference sequence). CDR3 loop: CASSGRTSASTDTQYF. The CDR3, as DNA: TGCGCCAGCAGTGGGCGGACTAGCGCTAGCACAGATACGCAGTATTTT.

The V call is TRBV4-3, the J call TRBJ1-4; maybe TRBD1 (5 bases). This CDR3 has 17 amino acids. CDR1 and CDR2 (germline): LGHNA, YSLEER. The germline V and J ends were trimmed by 1 base and 5 bases, with 17 bases remaining between them. The CDR3 is CASSQGFTQGRNEKLFF. The CDR3 DNA reads TGCGCCAGCAGCCAAGGATTTACTCAGGGTAGGAATGAAAAACTGTTTTTT.

This clone turned up a few times. The rearrangement links TRBV7-3 to TRBJ2-2, with TRBD1 identical over 7 bases. The V gene end was trimmed by 4 bases and the J gene end by 6 bases; junction bases not matched to a gene: 8. This CDR3 is 15 amino acids long. Germline assignment: CDR1 SGHTA and CDR2 FQGTGA. As DNA, the CDR3 is TGTGCCAGCAGCTCCAGGGGGAATCAGGCCGGGGAGCTGTTTTTT. Amino acids: CASSSRGNQAGELFF.

The CDR3 DNA reads as TGCGCCAGCAGCCAAGCGGGGTCAGCAGATACGCAGTATTTT. Amino acid sequence: CASSQAGSADTQYF. The chain links TRBV4-1 to TRBJ2-3; a possible D gene is TRBD2 (5 bases). Trimming shortened V by 1 base and J by 4 bases, and 9 bases separated the two germline ends. The CDR3 runs to 14 residues. Germline loops: CDR1 MGHRA, CDR2 YSYEKL.

The chain joins TRBV7-2 to TRBJ2-2, with 10 bases fitting TRBD1. The CDR3 contains 17 residues. In germline, CDR1 is SGHTA, CDR2 FQGNSA. V was clipped by 1 base and J by 4 bases; unmatched bases: 6. The CDR3 DNA is TGTGCCAGCAGCTTAGGGAGACAGGGGGCGCCCACCGGGGAGCTGTTTTTT. It translates to CASSLGRQGAPTGELFF. The full variable domain, its missing parts supplied by reference TRBV7-2 and TRBJ2-2, is GAGVSQSPSNKVTEKGKDVELRCDPISGHTALYWYRQSLGQGLEFLIYFQGNSAPDKSGLPSDRFSAERTGGSVSTLTIQRTQQEDSAVYLCASSLGRQGAPTGELFFGEGSRLTVL.

This clone was picked up a small number of times. The chain combines TRBV28 with TRBJ2-2; D ambiguous. CDR3 size: 15 residues. Per the germline V gene, CDR1 is MDHEN and CDR2 is SYDVKM. CDR3 DNA sequence: TGTGCTAGCTCCTCCCCGAGCATATACACCGGGGAGCTGTTTTTT. Amino acids: CASSSPSIYTGELFF.

In its sample, this clone was seen a few times. The V call is TRBV5-1, the J call TRBJ1-2; D is possibly TRBD1 (5 bases). Germline V lookup: CDR1 SGHRS, CDR2 YFSETQ. The CDR3 sequence is 13 residues long. V was shortened by 0 bases and J by 3 bases, with 6 bases between the two germline ends. As DNA, the CDR3 is TGCGCCAGCAGCTTGGGACAGTACTATGGCTACACCTTC. This translates into CASSLGQYYGYTF.

The chain links TRBV7-2 to TRBJ1-5, with D tentatively TRBD1 (5 bases). The CDR3 covers 14 residues. V lost 5 bases and J 2 bases, leaving 10 bases between the germline ends. CDR1 SGHTA and CDR2 FQGNSA come from the germline V gene. The CDR3 nucleotides read TGTGCCAGCAGCCGGACACTGCGCAATCAGCCCCAGCATTTT. Its protein is CASSRTLRNQPQHF. The full variable domain, its missing parts supplied by reference TRBV7-2 and TRBJ1-5, is GAGVSQSPSNKVTEKGKDVELRCDPISGHTALYWYRQSLGQGLEFLIYFQGNSAPDKSGLPSDRFSAERTGGSVSTLTIQRTQQEDSAVYLCASSRTLRNQPQHFGDGTRLSIL.

V and J are TRBV30 and TRBJ2-3; 12 positions agree with TRBD2. The CDR3 totals 16 residues. V was clipped by 1 base and J by 5 bases; unmatched bases: 7. CDR1 is GTSNPN and CDR2 is SVGIG in the germline V gene (reference sequence). The CDR3 sequence: CAWSESSGGARDTQYF. In DNA form, the CDR3 reads TGTGCCTGGAGTGAGTCTAGCGGGGGGGCCAGAGATACGCAGTATTTT.

The rearrangement joins TRBV6-5 to TRBJ1-4; D might be TRBD1 (5 bases). Trimming pared 2 bases from V and 2 bases from J, leaving 9 bases between. Germline CDR1 and CDR2: MNHEY and SVGAGI. The CDR3 has 15 residues. CDR3 sequence: CASSYTTGTNEKLFF. For the CDR3, the DNA is TGTGCCAGCAGTTACACTACAGGCACTAATGAAAAACTGTTTTTT.

The chain has TRBV7-9 and TRBJ1-5, with D perhaps matching TRBD1 (5 bases). CDR1 and CDR2 (germline): SEHNR, FQNEAQ (reference sequence). Trimming shortened V by 5 bases and J by 2 bases, and 13 bases separated the two germline ends. This CDR3 spans 15 amino acids. CDR3 in amino acids: CASSLEGARNQPQHF. The CDR3 DNA follows: TGTGCCAGCAGCCTAGAAGGGGCGCGCAATCAGCCCCAGCATTTT.